This T cell receptor beta chain was sequenced in a study of cytomegalovirus exposure and HLA in healthy donors. Overall study: Within an early data release were about 85 million unique TCRs drawn from HLA-typed donors.

PCR primers comprised 60 Vbeta and 13 Jbeta primers. Assay: immunoSEQ multiplex PCR; the TCRdb copy retains only in-frame clones and omits some. Among about 200,000 clones, approximately 82% were seen once, and the ten largest hold 0.63%. This CDR3 spans 15 amino acids. With 4 bases clipped from V and 3 bases from J, the junction kept 7 bases outside the gene matches. Germline-derived CDR1 and CDR2 are SGHNT and YENEEA. This clone was picked up a small number of times. Its antigen is not identified. Overall study results and limits: The investigators catalogued some 150 TCR beta chains as cytomegalovirus-associated. A link between a missense DCLRE1C variant and TCR beta V- and J-gene trimming emerged from a later analysis. In most subjects, TCR beta sequences reportedly gave accurate predictions of HLA-A and HLA-B alleles.

The chain carries TRBV11-3 and TRBJ1-2; 8 bases are shared with TRBD1. The sequence was obtained from a man between 18 and 35 years old in good health and CMV-seronegative. The source material was PBMCs. CDR3 sequence (DNA): TGTGCCAGCAGCTCAGGTGGGACAGGCTACTATGGCTACACCTTC. Its translation is CASSSGGTGYYGYTF.